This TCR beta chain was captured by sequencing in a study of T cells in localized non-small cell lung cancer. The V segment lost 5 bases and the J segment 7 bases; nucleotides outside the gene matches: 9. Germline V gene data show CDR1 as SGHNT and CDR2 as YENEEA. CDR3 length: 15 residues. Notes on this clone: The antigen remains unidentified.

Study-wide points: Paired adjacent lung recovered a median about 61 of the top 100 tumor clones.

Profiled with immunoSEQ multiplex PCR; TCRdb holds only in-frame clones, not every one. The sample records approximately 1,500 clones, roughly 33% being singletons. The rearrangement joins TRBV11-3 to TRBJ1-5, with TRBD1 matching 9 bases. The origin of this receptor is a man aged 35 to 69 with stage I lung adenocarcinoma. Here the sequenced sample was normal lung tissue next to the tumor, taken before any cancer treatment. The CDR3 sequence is CASSLQGAQGQPQHF. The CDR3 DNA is TGTGCCAGCAGCCTACAGGGGGCGCAAGGACAGCCCCAGCATTTT.